This T cell receptor beta chain was sequenced for a study of T cell changes during pregnancy in multiple sclerosis (dated by TCRdb to the late 2010s). Turning to the overall study: In women with multiple sclerosis, the researchers looked at how the T cell repertoire shifted as pregnancy progressed.

V lost 2 bases and J lost 2 bases; the stretch between them is 16 bases long. Taken from cysteine to phenylalanine, the CDR3 has 16 residues. Just CDR3 DNA is preserved here, 48 bases in frame from base 1. The germline V gene supplies CDR1 SGDLS and CDR2 YYNGEE. Library preparation employed the immunoSEQ multiplex PCR assay. TCRdb stores this immuneACCESS table with in-frame sequences only. Part of the clones is absent; in the studies checked, under half of the shortfall reflects unresolved V genes, and no reason is known for the rest. The sample data list about 40,000 clones, and 85% to 95% of these were observed just once. 1% to 1.5% of the sample belongs to the ten largest clones. As to this clone: This clone's antigen is unknown. Base qualities are not at hand, and no much larger clone is one base apart.

The chain is encoded by TRBV9 joined to TRBJ1-1; TRBD1 is possibly the D segment (6 matching bases). The sequences come from peripheral blood, collected before pregnancy. This TCR was recovered from a female donor with multiple sclerosis, enrolled in a pregnancy study. The CDR3 amino acid sequence is: CASSVILQGTNTEAFF. The DNA sequence is given as TGTGCCAGCAGCGTTATCCTACAGGGCACCAACACTGAAGCTTTCTTT.